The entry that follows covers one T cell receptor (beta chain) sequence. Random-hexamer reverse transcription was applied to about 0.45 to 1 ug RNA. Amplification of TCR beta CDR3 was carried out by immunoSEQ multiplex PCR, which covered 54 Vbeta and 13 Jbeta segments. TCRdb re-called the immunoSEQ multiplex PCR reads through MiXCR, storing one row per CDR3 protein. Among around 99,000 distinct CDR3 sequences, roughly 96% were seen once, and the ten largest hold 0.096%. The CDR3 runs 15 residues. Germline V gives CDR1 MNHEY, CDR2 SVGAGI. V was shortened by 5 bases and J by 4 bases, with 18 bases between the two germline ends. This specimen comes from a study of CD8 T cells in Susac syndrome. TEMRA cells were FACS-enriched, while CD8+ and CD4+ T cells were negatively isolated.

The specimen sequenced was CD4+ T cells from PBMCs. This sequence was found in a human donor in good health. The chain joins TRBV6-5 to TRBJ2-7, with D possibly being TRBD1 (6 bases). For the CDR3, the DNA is TGTGCCAGCAGTAAGCCCCAGGGGAATTGGTACGAGCAGTACTTC. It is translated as CASSKPQGNWYEQYF.